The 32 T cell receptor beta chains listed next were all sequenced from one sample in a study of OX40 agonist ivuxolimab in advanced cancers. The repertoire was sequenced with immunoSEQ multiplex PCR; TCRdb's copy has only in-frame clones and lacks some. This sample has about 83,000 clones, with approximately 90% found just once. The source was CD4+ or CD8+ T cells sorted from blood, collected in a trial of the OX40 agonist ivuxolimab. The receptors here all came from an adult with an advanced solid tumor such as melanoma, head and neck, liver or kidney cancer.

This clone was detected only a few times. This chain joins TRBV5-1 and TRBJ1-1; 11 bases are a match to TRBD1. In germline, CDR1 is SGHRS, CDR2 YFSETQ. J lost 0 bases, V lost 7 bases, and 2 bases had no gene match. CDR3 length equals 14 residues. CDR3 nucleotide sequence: TGCGCCAGCCGGACAGGGGGCATGAACACTGAAGCTTTCTTT. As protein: CASRTGGMNTEAFF. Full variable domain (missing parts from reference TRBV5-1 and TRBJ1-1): KAGVTQTPRYLIKTRGQQVTLSCSPISGHRSVSWYQQTPGQGLQFLFEYFSETQRNKGNFPGRFSGRQFSNSRSEMNVSTLELGDSALYLCASRTGGMNTEAFFGQGTRLTVV.

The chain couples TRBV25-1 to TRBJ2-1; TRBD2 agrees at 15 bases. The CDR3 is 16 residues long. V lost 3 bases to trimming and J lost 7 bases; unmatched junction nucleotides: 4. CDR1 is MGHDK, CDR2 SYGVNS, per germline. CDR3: CASSETGTSGRNEQFF. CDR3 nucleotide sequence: TGTGCCAGCAGTGAGACCGGGACTAGCGGGAGGAATGAGCAGTTCTTC.

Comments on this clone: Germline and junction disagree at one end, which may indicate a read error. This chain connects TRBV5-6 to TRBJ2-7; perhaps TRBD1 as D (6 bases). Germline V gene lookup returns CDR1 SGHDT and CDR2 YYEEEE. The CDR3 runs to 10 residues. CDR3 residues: CASSPGHRNF. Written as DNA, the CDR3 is TGTGCCAGCAGCCCGGGACATAGGAACTTC.

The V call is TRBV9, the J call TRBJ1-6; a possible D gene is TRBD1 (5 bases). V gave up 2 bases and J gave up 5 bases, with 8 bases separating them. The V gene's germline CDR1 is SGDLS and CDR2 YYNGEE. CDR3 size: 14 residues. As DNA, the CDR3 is TGTGCCAGCAGCGTCCGACAGAATAATTCACCCCTCCACTTT. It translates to CASSVRQNNSPLHF.

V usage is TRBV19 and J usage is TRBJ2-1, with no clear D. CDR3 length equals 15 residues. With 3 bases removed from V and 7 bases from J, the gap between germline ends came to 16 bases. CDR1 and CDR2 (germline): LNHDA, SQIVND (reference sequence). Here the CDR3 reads CASSIKIFPLNEQFF. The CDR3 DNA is TGTGCCAGTAGTATCAAGATTTTCCCTTTAAATGAGCAGTTCTTC.

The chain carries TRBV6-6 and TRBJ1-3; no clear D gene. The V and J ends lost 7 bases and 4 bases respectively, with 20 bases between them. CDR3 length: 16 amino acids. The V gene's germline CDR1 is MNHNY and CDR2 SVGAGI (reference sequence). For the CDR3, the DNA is TGTGCCAGCATAGGCACCGGACCGCCGCGGGGAAACACCATATATTTT. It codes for CASIGTGPPRGNTIYF.

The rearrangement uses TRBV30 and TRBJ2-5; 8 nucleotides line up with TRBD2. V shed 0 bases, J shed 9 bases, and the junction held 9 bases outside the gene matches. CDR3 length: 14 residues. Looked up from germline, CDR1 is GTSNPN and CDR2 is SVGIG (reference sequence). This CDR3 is CAWSVRSGGGSQYF. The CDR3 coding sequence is TGTGCCTGGAGTGTAAGATCCGGGGGGGGGTCCCAGTACTTC.

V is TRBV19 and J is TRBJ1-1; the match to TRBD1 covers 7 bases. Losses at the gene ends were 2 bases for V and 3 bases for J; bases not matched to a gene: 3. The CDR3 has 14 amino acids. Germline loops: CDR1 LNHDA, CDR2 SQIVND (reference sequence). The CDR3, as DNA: TGTGCCAGTAGTATAAGGGGGCGCGACACTGAAGCTTTCTTT. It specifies CASSIRGRDTEAFF.

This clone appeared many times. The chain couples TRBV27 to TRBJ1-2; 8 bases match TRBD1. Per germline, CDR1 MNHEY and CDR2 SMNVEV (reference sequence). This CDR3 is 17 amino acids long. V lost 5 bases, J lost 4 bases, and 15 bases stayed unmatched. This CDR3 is CASSPRQGRALIYGYTF. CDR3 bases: TGTGCCAGCAGTCCCCGACAGGGGAGAGCCCTCATCTATGGCTACACCTTC.

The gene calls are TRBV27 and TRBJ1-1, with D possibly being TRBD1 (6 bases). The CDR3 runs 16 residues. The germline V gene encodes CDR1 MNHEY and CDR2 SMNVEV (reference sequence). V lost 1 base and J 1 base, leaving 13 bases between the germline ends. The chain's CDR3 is CASSLLGADRNTEAFF. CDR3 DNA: TGTGCCAGCAGTTTATTGGGGGCGGATCGGAACACTGAAGCTTTCTTT.

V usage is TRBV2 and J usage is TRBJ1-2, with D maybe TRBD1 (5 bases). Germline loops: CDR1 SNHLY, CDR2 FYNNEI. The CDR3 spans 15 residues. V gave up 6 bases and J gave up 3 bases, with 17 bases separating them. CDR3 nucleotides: TGTGCCAGCAGACCCGACAAGGGGATGGACTATGGCTACACCTTC. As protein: CASRPDKGMDYGYTF.

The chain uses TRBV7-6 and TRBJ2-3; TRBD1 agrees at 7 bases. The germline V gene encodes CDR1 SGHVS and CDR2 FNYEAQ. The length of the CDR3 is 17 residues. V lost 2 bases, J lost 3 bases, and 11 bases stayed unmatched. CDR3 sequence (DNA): TGTGCCAGCAGCTTATTTCTGCAAGGCAGGGGGACAGATACGCAGTATTTT. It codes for CASSLFLQGRGTDTQYF.

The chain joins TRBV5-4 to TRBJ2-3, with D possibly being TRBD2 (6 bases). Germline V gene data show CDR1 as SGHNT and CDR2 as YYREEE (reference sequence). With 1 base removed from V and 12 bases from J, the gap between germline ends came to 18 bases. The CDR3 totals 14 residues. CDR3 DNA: TGTGCCAGCAGCTTGCCGTCGAGGGAGGCCCCTCAGTATTTT. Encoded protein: CASSLPSREAPQYF.

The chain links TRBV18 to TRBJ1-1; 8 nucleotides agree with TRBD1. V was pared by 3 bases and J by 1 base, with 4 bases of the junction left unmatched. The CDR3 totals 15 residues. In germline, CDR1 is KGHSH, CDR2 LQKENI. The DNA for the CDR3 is TGTGCCAGCTCACCGACGACAGGGGCGAACACTGAAGCTTTCTTT. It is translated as CASSPTTGANTEAFF. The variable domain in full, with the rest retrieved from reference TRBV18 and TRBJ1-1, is NAGVMQNPRHLVRRRGQEARLRCSPMKGHSHVYWYRQLPEEGLKFMVYLQKENIIDESGMPKERFSAEFPKEGPSILRIQQVVRGDSAAYFCASSPTTGANTEAFFGQGTRLTVV.

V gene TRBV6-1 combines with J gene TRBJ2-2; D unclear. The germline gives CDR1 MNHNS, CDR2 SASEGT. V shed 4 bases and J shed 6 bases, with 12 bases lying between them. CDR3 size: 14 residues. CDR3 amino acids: CASSVALQSGELFF. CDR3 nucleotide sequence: TGTGCCAGCAGTGTCGCGTTACAGTCCGGGGAGCTGTTTTTT.

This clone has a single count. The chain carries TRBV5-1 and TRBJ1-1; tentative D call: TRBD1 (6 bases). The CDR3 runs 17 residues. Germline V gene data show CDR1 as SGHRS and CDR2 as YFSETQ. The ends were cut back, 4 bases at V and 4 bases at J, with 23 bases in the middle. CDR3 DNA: TGCGCCAGCAGCCCCCGCAGTAACCTCAGGGGAAGCACTGAAGCTTTCTTT. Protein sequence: CASSPRSNLRGSTEAFF.

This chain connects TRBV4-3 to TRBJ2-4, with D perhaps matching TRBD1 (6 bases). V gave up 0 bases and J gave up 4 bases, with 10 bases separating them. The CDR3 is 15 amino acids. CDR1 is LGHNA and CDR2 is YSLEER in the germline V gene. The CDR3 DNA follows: TGCGCCAGCAGCCAAGATAGAACAGGGAAAAACATTCAGTACTTC. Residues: CASSQDRTGKNIQYF.

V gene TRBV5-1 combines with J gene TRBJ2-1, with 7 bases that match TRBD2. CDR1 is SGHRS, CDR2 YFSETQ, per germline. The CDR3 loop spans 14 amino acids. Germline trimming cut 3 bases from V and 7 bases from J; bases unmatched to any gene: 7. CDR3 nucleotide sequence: TGCGCCAGCAGCTGGAGATGGGGGGGAAATGAGCAGTTCTTC. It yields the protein CASSWRWGGNEQFF.

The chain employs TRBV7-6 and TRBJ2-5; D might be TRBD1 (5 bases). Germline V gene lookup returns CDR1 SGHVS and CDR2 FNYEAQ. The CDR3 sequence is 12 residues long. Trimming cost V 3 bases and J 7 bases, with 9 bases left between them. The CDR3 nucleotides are TGTGCCAGCAGCTTTTCCACAGGGACCCAGTACTTC. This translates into CASSFSTGTQYF.

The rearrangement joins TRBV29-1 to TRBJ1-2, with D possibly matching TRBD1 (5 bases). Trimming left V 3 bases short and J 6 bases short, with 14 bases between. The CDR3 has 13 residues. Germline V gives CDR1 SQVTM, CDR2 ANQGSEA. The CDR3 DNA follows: TGCAGCGTTGAGGGGGGTCTTGGGGATGGCTACACCTTC. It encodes CSVEGGLGDGYTF.

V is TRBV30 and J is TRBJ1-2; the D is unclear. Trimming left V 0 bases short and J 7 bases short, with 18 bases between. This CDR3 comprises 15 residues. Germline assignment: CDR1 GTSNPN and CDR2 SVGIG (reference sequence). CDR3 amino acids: CAWSVGPQTLRGYTF. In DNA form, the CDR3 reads TGTGCCTGGAGTGTAGGTCCACAGACCCTTCGTGGCTACACCTTC.

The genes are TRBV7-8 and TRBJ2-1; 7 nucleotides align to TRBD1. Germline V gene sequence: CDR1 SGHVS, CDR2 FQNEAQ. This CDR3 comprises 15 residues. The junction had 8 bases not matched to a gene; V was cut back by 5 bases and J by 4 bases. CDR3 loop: CASSKGQLLYNEQFF. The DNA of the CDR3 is TGTGCCAGCAGCAAGGGACAGCTCCTATACAATGAGCAGTTCTTC.

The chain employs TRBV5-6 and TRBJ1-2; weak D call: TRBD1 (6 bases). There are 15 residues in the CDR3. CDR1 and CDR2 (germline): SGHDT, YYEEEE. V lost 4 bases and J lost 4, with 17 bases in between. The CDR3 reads CASSRPHRVGYGYTF. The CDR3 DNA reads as TGTGCCAGCAGCCGACCTCACAGGGTCGGCTATGGCTACACCTTC.

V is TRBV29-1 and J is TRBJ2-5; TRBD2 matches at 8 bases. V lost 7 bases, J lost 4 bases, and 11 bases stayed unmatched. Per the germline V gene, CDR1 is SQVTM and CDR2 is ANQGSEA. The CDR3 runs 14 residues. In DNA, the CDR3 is TGCAGCGCCGGGGGGGCGGGAGTAGGAGAGACCCAGTACTTC. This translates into CSAGGAGVGETQYF.

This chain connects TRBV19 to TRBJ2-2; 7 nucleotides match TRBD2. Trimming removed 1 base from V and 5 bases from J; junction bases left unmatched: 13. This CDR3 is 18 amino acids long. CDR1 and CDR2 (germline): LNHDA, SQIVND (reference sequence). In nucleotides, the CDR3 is TGTGCCAGTAGTATAGGGTTTGCGGGAGTTGGAGGGACCGGGGAGCTGTTTTTT. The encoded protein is CASSIGFAGVGGTGELFF.

The CDR3 DNA reads as TGTGCCAGCAGTTACAGGGACACGGAAAAACTGTTTTTT. Its protein is CASSYRDTEKLFF. The V gene is TRBV6-5, the J gene TRBJ1-4; perhaps TRBD1 as D (6 bases). There are 13 residues in the CDR3. In germline, CDR1 is MNHEY, CDR2 SVGAGI. V was trimmed by 2 bases and J by 8 bases, leaving 9 bases between them.

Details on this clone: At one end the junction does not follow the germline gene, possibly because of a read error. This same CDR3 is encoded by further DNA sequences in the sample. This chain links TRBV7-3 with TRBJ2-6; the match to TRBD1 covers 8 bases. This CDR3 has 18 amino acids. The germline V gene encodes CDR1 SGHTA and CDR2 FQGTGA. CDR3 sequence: CASISDGQGKAGANVLTF. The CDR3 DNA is TGTGCCAGCATCTCAGACGGACAGGGTAAGGCTGGGGCCAACGTTCTGACTTTC.

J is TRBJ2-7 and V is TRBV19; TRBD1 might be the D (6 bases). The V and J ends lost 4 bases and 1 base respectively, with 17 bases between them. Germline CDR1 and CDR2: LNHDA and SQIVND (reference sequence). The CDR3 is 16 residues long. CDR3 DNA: TGTGCCAGTAGTACCATCCCCGGACAGCCTTCCTACGAGCAGTACTTC. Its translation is CASSTIPGQPSYEQYF.

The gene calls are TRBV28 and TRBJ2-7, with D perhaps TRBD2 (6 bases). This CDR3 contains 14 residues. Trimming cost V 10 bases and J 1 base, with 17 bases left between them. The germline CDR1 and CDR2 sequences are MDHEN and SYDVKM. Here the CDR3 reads CATYEGGRSYEQYF. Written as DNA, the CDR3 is TGTGCCACTTACGAGGGAGGCCGGTCCTACGAGCAGTACTTC.

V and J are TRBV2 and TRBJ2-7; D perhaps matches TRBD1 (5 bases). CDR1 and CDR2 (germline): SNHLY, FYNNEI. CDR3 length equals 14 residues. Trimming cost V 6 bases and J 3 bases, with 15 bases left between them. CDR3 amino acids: CASRRIQGRYEQYF. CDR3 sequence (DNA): TGTGCCAGCAGAAGAATCCAGGGTCGCTACGAGCAGTACTTC.

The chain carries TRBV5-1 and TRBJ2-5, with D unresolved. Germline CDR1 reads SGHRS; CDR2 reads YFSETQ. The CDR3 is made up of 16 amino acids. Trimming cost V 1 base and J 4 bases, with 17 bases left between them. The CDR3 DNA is TGCGCCAGCAGCTTGCGTCTGTTTCGTCCGGCAGAGACCCAGTACTTC. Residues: CASSLRLFRPAETQYF. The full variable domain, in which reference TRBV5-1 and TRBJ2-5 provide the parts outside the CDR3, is KAGVTQTPRYLIKTRGQQVTLSCSPISGHRSVSWYQQTPGQGLQFLFEYFSETQRNKGNFPGRFSGRQFSNSRSEMNVSTLELGDSALYLCASSLRLFRPAETQYFGPGTRLLVL.

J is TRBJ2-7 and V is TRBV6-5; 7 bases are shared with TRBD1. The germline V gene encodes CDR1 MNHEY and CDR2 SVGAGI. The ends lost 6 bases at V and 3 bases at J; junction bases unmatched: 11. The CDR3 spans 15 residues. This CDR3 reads CASRKPGQRYYEQYF. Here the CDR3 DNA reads TGTGCCAGCAGAAAACCGGGACAGAGATACTACGAGCAGTACTTC.